This T cell receptor (beta chain) is from a study of CD8+ T cells in alopecia areata. Study at large: Treated patients took oral tofacitinib at 5 to 10 mg twice daily.

Sequencing relied on a cDNA template that was reverse transcribed from extracted RNA. Generated by immunoSEQ multiplex PCR, the TCRdb table keeps only in-frame clones and is missing some. The sample lists 80,000 to 95,000 clones; about 40% were seen once. The study's findings and limits: Elevated clonality characterized lesional scalp relative to normal scalp, particularly in alopecia totalis/universalis. For patients receiving tofacitinib, scalp clonality and expanded CD8+ clones among the top 100 significantly decreased.

This CDR3 is 14 amino acids long. Germline V lookup: CDR1 SSHAT, CDR2 FNYEAQ (reference sequence). A word on this clone: What it recognizes is unknown. At one of its ends the junction is not consistent with the germline gene, which may arise from a read error.

Treatment: oral pan-JAK inhibitor, 5-10 mg twice daily. Collected material from alopecia areata patients comprised lesional scalp punch biopsies and peripheral blood. The clonotype comes from a human donor with alopecia areata. V is TRBV7-7 and J is TRBJ2-1, with D perhaps matching TRBD1 or TRBD2 (5 bases each). Specimen: CD8+ T cells sorted from blood, collected at week 24, from a patient treated with tofacitinib. CDR3 loop: CASSLAGTPGEQFF. The CDR3 region has the DNA TGTGCTAGCAGCTTGGCTGGGACGCCGGGTGAGCAGTTCTTC.